The 10 T cell receptor beta chains reported below all come from one sample, sequenced in a study of T cell responses to AZD1222 COVID-19 vaccine. The assay was immunoSEQ multiplex PCR, and TCRdb's table has in-frame clones only and misses some. This sample yields about 140,000 clones, of which just under 95% are seen a single time; roughly 5.1% belongs to the top ten. The sequenced sample was peripheral blood, obtained on day 0 of AZD1222 vaccination. The receptors here all came from an adult in good health.

The CDR3 region has the DNA TGTGCCAGCAGCCAAGCCCGGGTCGCGAACACCGGGGAGCTGTTTTTT. As protein: CASSQARVANTGELFF. This sequence joins TRBV7-2 and TRBJ2-2; D uncertain. V gave up 5 bases and J gave up 0 bases, with 13 bases separating them. The CDR3 totals 16 residues. The germline gives CDR1 SGHTA, CDR2 FQGNSA. The full variable domain, its missing parts supplied by reference TRBV7-2 and TRBJ2-2, is GAGVSQSPSNKVTEKGKDVELRCDPISGHTALYWYRQSLGQGLEFLIYFQGNSAPDKSGLPSDRFSAERTGGSVSTLTIQRTQQEDSAVYLCASSQARVANTGELFFGEGSRLTVL.

The chain combines TRBV7-9 with TRBJ2-6; D remains ambiguous. Germline V gene lookup returns CDR1 SEHNR and CDR2 FQNEAQ (reference sequence). Trimming pared 1 base from V and 0 bases from J, leaving 10 bases between. The CDR3 is made up of 17 amino acids. The CDR3 is CASSLGSRASGANVLTF. CDR3 in DNA: TGTGCCAGCAGCTTAGGATCACGTGCCTCTGGGGCCAACGTCCTGACTTTC.

This chain joins TRBV28 and TRBJ1-2, with 7 bases matching TRBD1. This CDR3 comprises 16 residues. V was pared by 7 bases and J by 0 bases, with 11 bases of the junction left unmatched. Germline V CDR1 and CDR2: MDHEN, SYDVKM. CDR3 in amino acids: CASTKTGGGTNYGYTF. CDR3 nucleotides: TGTGCCAGCACCAAGACGGGAGGGGGCACTAACTATGGCTACACCTTC.

This chain connects TRBV28 to TRBJ2-5; tentative D call: TRBD1 (6 bases). V was trimmed by 5 bases and J by 5 bases, leaving 15 bases between them. The CDR3 sequence is 14 residues long. Germline CDR1 and CDR2: MDHEN and SYDVKM. This CDR3 reads CASSPVGGTETQYF. DNA for the CDR3: TGTGCCAGCAGTCCGGTAGGGGGAACCGAGACCCAGTACTTC.

The chain recombines TRBV7-8 with TRBJ1-2, with D perhaps TRBD1 (5 bases). The CDR3 has 15 residues. Between the trimmed V and J ends, which lost 4 bases and 5 bases, there was a span of 17 bases. Germline CDR1 reads SGHVS; CDR2 reads FQNEAQ. This CDR3 is CASSSSRGNGYGYTF. Here the CDR3 DNA reads TGTGCCAGCAGCTCAAGTCGGGGGAACGGATATGGCTACACCTTC.

The J gene is TRBJ2-1, the V gene TRBV24-1; 9 nucleotides align to TRBD1. J lost 2 bases, V lost 7 bases, and 5 bases had no gene match. The CDR3 is 15 amino acids. The germline V gene encodes CDR1 KGHDR and CDR2 SFDVKD. DNA for the CDR3: TGTGCCACCAGCGCGGGACAGGGAGCCTACAATGAGCAGTTCTTC. Encoded protein: CATSAGQGAYNEQFF.

The chain couples TRBV3-1 (or the pseudogene TRBV3-2) to TRBJ2-2; TRBD2 agrees at 11 bases. The CDR3 has 17 residues. The germline gives CDR1 LGHDT, CDR2 YNNKEL (reference sequence). With 4 bases clipped from V and 5 bases from J, the junction kept 9 bases outside the gene matches. The CDR3 sequence is CASSPLASSGRTGELFF. The CDR3, as DNA: TGTGCCAGCAGCCCCTTAGCGTCTAGCGGGAGGACCGGGGAGCTGTTTTTT.

This chain uses TRBV24-1 with TRBJ2-3, with 14 bases lining up with TRBD2. CDR1 is KGHDR and CDR2 is SFDVKD in the germline V gene. The CDR3 is made up of 18 amino acids. Trimming cost V 3 bases and J 3 bases; bases outside gene matches: 7. The CDR3: CATSDVGLAGGRTDTQYF. CDR3 bases: TGTGCCACCAGTGATGTCGGACTAGCGGGAGGAAGAACAGATACGCAGTATTTT.

The chain combines TRBV29-1 with TRBJ2-7; 7 bases match TRBD1. Germline V gene data show CDR1 as SQVTM and CDR2 as ANQGSEA. The length of the CDR3 is 13 residues. The junction had 9 bases not matched to a gene; V was cut back by 4 bases and J by 6 bases. CDR3 coding DNA: TGCAGCGTTGGTGACAGGGCGGTGAGCGAGCAGTACTTC. This codes for CSVGDRAVSEQYF.

This clone appeared a single time. The chain couples TRBV18 to TRBJ2-7; 8 bases agree with TRBD1. The V gene end was trimmed by 3 bases and the J gene end by 2 bases; junction bases not matched to a gene: 6. Looked up from germline, CDR1 is KGHSH and CDR2 is LQKENI. CDR3 size: 15 residues. In DNA, the CDR3 is TGTGCCAGCTCACCCGAGACAGGGGAGGCCTACGAGCAGTACTTC. Encoded protein: CASSPETGEAYEQYF.